This entry concerns a single T cell receptor beta chain. Its specificity is unknown. Germline V gene sequence: CDR1 SEHNR, CDR2 FQNEAQ (reference sequence). The CDR3 length is 16 residues. The junction had 7 bases not matched to a gene; V was cut back by 5 bases and J by 6 bases. This entry is derived from a study of early T cells in non-severe SARS-CoV-2 infection. About the research overall: Bulk RNA taken from unsorted whole blood was sequenced, leaving chains unpaired.

Findings and caveats of the study: Clonotype matching in VDJdb favored anti-spike CD8 responses and did not capture private and CD4 specificities.

Individual cDNA molecules were tagged with unique molecular identifiers. TCRdb itself ran the 5' RACE reads through MiXCR, one entry per CDR3 protein. The table shows 60,000 or so distinct CDR3 sequences, with more than 12% occurring only once. The clonotype originates from an adult who was a healthcare worker with PCR-confirmed SARS-CoV-2 infection or an uninfected control (not recorded which). The chain has TRBV7-9 and TRBJ1-4, with 12 bases matching TRBD1. This specimen consisted of whole blood, obtained at baseline. The CDR3 coding sequence is TGTGCCAGCAGCCCAGGGGACAGGGGGCCTGATGAAAAACTGTTTTTT. It yields the protein CASSPGDRGPDEKLFF.